One TCR beta chain is described in this entry. Its antigen is currently unknown. The sample belongs to a study of T cells in Graves' hyperthyroidism and ophthalmopathy. With V trimmed by 4 bases and J by 1 base, 4 bases remained unmatched. CDR3 length: 16 residues. Germline V gene lookup returns CDR1 SGHDN and CDR2 FVKESK. Exclusion of a patient resulted from uncontrolled infection, other autoimmune disease, pregnancy or lactation. Each diagnosis was grounded in clinical symptoms, serum thyroxine and TRAb, thyroid ultrasound, and orbital computed tomography. Study-level findings and limits: Before onset, by a median of around six months, the model predicted ophthalmopathy.

Amplification of TCR beta CDR3 regions used RNA as the template. HTBI primers were employed in a first-round RT-PCR of the TCR CDR3. TCRdb used MiXCR to reprocess the multiplex PCR reads, holding one entry per CDR3 protein. The sample carries 550,000 to 600,000 distinct CDR3 sequences, just over 45% recorded once. The origin of this receptor is an adult woman with Graves' disease, either hyperthyroidism or ophthalmopathy (not recorded which). The sequenced sample consisted of peripheral blood or thyroid tissue (not recorded which). The chain combines TRBV14 with TRBJ2-6; 7 bases agree with TRBD1. The CDR3 reads CASSRQGVSGANVLTF. In DNA form, the CDR3 reads TGTGCCAGCAGCCGGCAGGGGGTGTCTGGGGCCAACGTCCTGACTTTC. Variable domain in full (rest from reference TRBV14 and TRBJ2-6): EAGVTQFPSHSVIEKGQTVTLRCDPISGHDNLYWYRRVMGKEIKFLLHFVKESKQDESGMPNNRFLAERTGGTYSTLKVQPAELEDSGVYFCASSRQGVSGANVLTFGAGSRLTVL.